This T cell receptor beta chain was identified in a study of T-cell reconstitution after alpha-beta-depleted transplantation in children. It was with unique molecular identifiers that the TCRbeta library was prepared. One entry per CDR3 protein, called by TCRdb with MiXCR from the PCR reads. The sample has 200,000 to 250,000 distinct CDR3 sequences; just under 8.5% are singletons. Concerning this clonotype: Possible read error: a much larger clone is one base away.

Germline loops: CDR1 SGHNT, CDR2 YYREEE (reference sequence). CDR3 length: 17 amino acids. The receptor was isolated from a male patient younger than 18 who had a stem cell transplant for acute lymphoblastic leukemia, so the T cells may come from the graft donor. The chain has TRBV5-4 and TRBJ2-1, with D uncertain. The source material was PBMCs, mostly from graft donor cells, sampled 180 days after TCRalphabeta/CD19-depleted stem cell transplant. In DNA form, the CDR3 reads TGTTCCAGCAGCTTGACTCTAGACCATCGACCGGGCAATGAGCAGTTCTTC. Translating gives CSSSLTLDHRPGNEQFF.